The clone carrying this T cell receptor (beta chain) was recorded at least ten times. What it binds is unknown. These data originate in a study of human T cells and chemical hapten exposure. Study overall: Patch testing was performed with 0.01% DPC on the upper back, with reading at 6 days. Small discrepancies in pooled library volume mainly accounted for the varying TCR yields per sample. Study results and caveats: Counts of expanded TCRs at PT1 were positively correlated with patch test score.

Specified time point: pre-sensitization, week 0. Treatment given: therapeutic diphenylcyclopropenone sensitization with weekly scalp DPC. Alopecia patients between 18 and 70 years old and suitable for DPC were used as donors. CDR1 is MNHEY, CDR2 SVGEGT, per germline. This CDR3 is built from 13 residues. J gave up 14 bases and V 6 bases, and 10 bases lay outside the gene matches. MiXCR, run by TCRdb on the RACE reads, gives a single entry per CDR3 protein. In the table there are some 330,000 distinct CDR3 sequences, 4.5% to 5.5% of which are singletons. The specimen was whole blood, collected in connection with sensitization to the hapten diphenylcyclopropenone (DPC). The sequence was obtained from a young woman with alopecia areata. Some clones in this sample may be carry-over from other donors' samples. The V gene is TRBV6-2 or TRBV6-3, the J gene TRBJ1-6; 7 positions match TRBD1. The DNA of the CDR3 is TGTGCCAGCAGGAGGGACAGCCCTGTCACCCTCCACTTT. Translation: CASRRDSPVTLHF.